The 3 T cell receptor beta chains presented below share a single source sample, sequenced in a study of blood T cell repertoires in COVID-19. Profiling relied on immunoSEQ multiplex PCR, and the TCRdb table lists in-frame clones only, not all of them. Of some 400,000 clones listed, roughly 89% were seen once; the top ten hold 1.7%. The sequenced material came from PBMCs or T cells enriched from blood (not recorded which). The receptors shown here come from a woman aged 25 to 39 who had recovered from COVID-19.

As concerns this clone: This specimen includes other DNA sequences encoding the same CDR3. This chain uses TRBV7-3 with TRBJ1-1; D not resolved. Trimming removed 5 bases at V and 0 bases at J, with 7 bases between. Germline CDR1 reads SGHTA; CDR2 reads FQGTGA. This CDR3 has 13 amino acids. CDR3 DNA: TGTGCCAGCAGCCCGACATTGAACACTGAAGCTTTCTTT. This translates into CASSPTLNTEAFF.

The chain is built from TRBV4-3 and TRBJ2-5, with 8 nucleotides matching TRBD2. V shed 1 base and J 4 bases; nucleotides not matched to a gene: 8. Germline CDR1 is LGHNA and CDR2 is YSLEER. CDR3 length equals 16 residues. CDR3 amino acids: CASSQGISGVGETQYF. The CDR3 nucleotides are TGCGCCAGCAGCCAAGGGATTAGCGGGGTCGGAGAGACCCAGTACTTC.

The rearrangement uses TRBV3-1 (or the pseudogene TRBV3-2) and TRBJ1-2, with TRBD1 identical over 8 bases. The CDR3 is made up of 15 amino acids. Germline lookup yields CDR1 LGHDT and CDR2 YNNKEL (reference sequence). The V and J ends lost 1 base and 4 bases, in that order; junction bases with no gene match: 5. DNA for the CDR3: TGTGCCAGCAGCCAAGTTACAGGGGGAGGCTATGGCTACACCTTC. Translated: CASSQVTGGGYGYTF.